These 4 T cell receptor beta chains originate from one sample sequenced in a study of identifying expanded T cells in peripheral blood. The assay was immunoSEQ multiplex PCR, and TCRdb's table has in-frame clones only and misses some. The data contain tens of thousands of clones, approximately 85% of them singletons. Sequenced material: blood. The receptors derive from a person aged 18-70 years in good health.

The chain joins TRBV2 to TRBJ2-3; D call uncertain. Germline V CDR1 and CDR2: SNHLY, FYNNEI. The CDR3 extends over 12 amino acids. V was trimmed by 6 bases and J by 5 bases, leaving 9 bases between them. The CDR3 DNA sequence: TGTGCCAGCAGCACTTGGGGAGATACGCAGTATTTT. It translates to CASSTWGDTQYF.

This chain connects TRBV14 to TRBJ1-2; maybe TRBD1 (5 bases). The germline gives CDR1 SGHDN, CDR2 FVKESK. This CDR3 contains 13 residues. Trimming cost V 3 bases and J 5 bases, with 10 bases left between them. The CDR3 loop is CASSHNGGYGYTF. CDR3 coding DNA: TGTGCCAGCAGCCACAACGGGGGGTATGGCTACACCTTC.

The genes are TRBV5-1 and TRBJ1-2, with 11 bases fitting TRBD1. The CDR3 is 15 residues long. The V gene end was trimmed by 0 bases and the J gene end by 4 bases; junction bases not matched to a gene: 2. Germline CDR1 reads SGHRS; CDR2 reads YFSETQ. The CDR3 sequence is CASSLAGQGAYGYTF. In nucleotides, the CDR3 is TGCGCCAGCAGCTTGGCTGGACAGGGGGCCTATGGCTACACCTTC.

The chain combines TRBV5-1 with TRBJ2-1, with D possibly called TRBD1 or TRBD2 (5 bases each). V was pared by 0 bases and J by 7 bases, with 11 bases between. This CDR3 is 14 amino acids long. Germline V gene data show CDR1 as SGHRS and CDR2 as YFSETQ. CDR3 residues: CASSLDRTGNEQFF. CDR3 sequence (DNA): TGCGCCAGCAGCTTGGACAGGACTGGGAATGAGCAGTTCTTC.